Shown below are 18 T cell receptor beta chains from a single sample sequenced in a study of T-cell memory formation after mild COVID-19. From the 5' RACE reads, TCRdb called clonotypes with MiXCR, one entry per CDR3 protein. The profile shows some 350,000 distinct CDR3 sequences, approximately 13% of them singletons. Material: PBMCs or a T cell subset sorted from them (not recorded which). These receptors were collected from a man younger than 30 who had mild COVID-19 (a few samples of this study predate the infection). Cell type and time point are not known.

This clonotype was picked up a small number of times. The chain recombines TRBV20-1 with TRBJ2-5; D is perhaps TRBD1 (6 bases). The CDR3 runs to 14 residues. From germline, CDR1 is DFQATT and CDR2 SNEGSKA (reference sequence). V was clipped by 4 bases and J by 4 bases, with 16 bases between them. The CDR3 here is CSAKDRTGVETQYF. The CDR3, as DNA: TGCAGTGCTAAAGACAGGACCGGAGTAGAGACCCAGTACTTC.

This rearrangement joins TRBV6-5 to TRBJ2-7, with 7 bases lining up with TRBD1. In germline, CDR1 is MNHEY, CDR2 SVGAGI. CDR3 length equals 15 residues. V dropped 5 bases and J dropped 2; count of bases not matched to a gene: 9. The CDR3 nucleotides are TGTGCCAGCAGTGCGACAGGGTTAGGGACCTACGAGCAGTACTTC. Protein product: CASSATGLGTYEQYF.

Only a few counts were recorded for this clonotype. The gene calls are TRBV6-2 or TRBV6-3 and TRBJ1-2; D remains unclear. The CDR3 contains 15 residues. CDR1 MNHEY and CDR2 SVGEGT come from the germline V gene. Between the trimmed V and J ends, which lost 2 bases and 5 bases, there was a span of 15 bases. As DNA, the CDR3 is TGTGCCAGCAGTTACGGTGAAGGGCTTGAATATGGCTACACCTTC. Its translation: CASSYGEGLEYGYTF.

This clonotype has a handful of counts. The genes are TRBV29-1 and TRBJ2-2, with 9 bases matching TRBD1. Germline V gene sequence: CDR1 SQVTM, CDR2 ANQGSEA. The trim removed 7 bases at V and 5 bases at J, leaving 2 bases unmatched. This CDR3 region has 12 residues. CDR3 in DNA: TGCAGCGGGACAGGGGTGACCGGGGAGCTGTTTTTT. Amino acids: CSGTGVTGELFF.

The rearrangement links TRBV3-1 to TRBJ1-1; D is uncertain. The germline CDR1 and CDR2 sequences are LGHDT and YNNKEL (reference sequence). V lost 3 bases and J lost 1, with 6 bases in between. The CDR3 loop spans 13 amino acids. The CDR3 sequence is CASSHRRNTEAFF. Written as DNA, the CDR3 is TGTGCCAGCAGCCATAGGAGGAACACTGAAGCTTTCTTT.

This clonotype was counted a few times. The V gene is TRBV20-1, the J gene TRBJ1-2, with a weak D call TRBD1 (5 bases). The ends were cut back, 3 bases at V and 3 bases at J, with 11 bases in the middle. CDR3 length equals 13 residues. The V gene's germline CDR1 is DFQATT and CDR2 SNEGSKA (reference sequence). CDR3 amino acids: CSASLRGYYGYTF. In DNA, the CDR3 is TGCAGTGCTAGCCTGCGGGGGTACTATGGCTACACCTTC.

This clonotype came up many times. This rearrangement joins TRBV5-1 to TRBJ2-1; no clear D. The CDR3 extends over 15 amino acids. Germline CDR1 reads SGHRS; CDR2 reads YFSETQ. V was clipped by 0 bases and J by 3 bases, with 10 bases between them. CDR3 in DNA: TGCGCCAGCAGCTTGGGTGGGATGAGCTACAATGAGCAGTTCTTC. Translated, it gives CASSLGGMSYNEQFF. Together with reference TRBV5-1 and TRBJ2-1, the CDR3 gives the full variable domain: KAGVTQTPRYLIKTRGQQVTLSCSPISGHRSVSWYQQTPGQGLQFLFEYFSETQRNKGNFPGRFSGRQFSNSRSEMNVSTLELGDSALYLCASSLGGMSYNEQFFGPGTRLTVL.

A few counts support this clonotype. The chain has TRBV6-2 or TRBV6-3 and TRBJ2-1, with 14 bases lining up with TRBD2. This CDR3 contains 18 residues. J gave up 8 bases and V 6 bases, and 15 bases lay outside the gene matches. Germline values: CDR1 MNHEY, CDR2 SVGEGT. CDR3 loop: CASSPDSPTSGGVHEQFF. CDR3 nucleotides: TGTGCCAGCAGCCCGGACTCCCCGACTAGCGGGGGGGTGCATGAGCAGTTCTTC.

V is TRBV18 and J is TRBJ2-2, with 7 bases matching TRBD1. The CDR3 consists of 21 residues. V dropped 4 bases and J dropped 0; count of bases not matched to a gene: 20. Looked up from germline, CDR1 is KGHSH and CDR2 is LQKENI. The CDR3 loop is CASSRAETRGRFLSNTGELFF. The CDR3 DNA follows: TGTGCCAGCTCACGTGCGGAAACGAGGGGGCGGTTCTTGTCGAACACCGGGGAGCTGTTTTTT.

The chain is built from TRBV7-9 and TRBJ1-2; no firm D call. Germline CDR1 and CDR2: SEHNR and FQNEAQ (reference sequence). V was cut by 5 bases and J by 1 base, with 8 bases left in between. CDR3 size: 13 residues. The CDR3 is CASSTWVNYGYTF. As DNA, the CDR3 is TGTGCCAGCAGCACCTGGGTTAACTATGGCTACACCTTC.

The table lists this clonotype with a few counts. An end of the junction differs from the germline gene, which may be a read error. The chain recombines TRBV10-3 with TRBJ1-1, with D perhaps matching TRBD1 (5 bases). The CDR3 consists of 15 residues. In germline, CDR1 is ENHRY, CDR2 SYGVKD. The CDR3 DNA reads TGTGCCACCAGTGGGGGTCCGGTCGGGAACACTGAAGCTTTCTTT. This codes for CATSGGPVGNTEAFF.

This rearrangement joins TRBV5-1 to TRBJ2-6, with D hard to call. The CDR3 covers 15 residues. Germline V lookup: CDR1 SGHRS, CDR2 YFSETQ. With 1 base removed from V and 0 bases from J, the gap between germline ends came to 5 bases. CDR3 DNA: TGCGCCAGCAGCTTGTTGGTCTCTGGGGCCAACGTCCTGACTTTC. Its protein is CASSLLVSGANVLTF.

This chain links TRBV5-4 with TRBJ1-1; D is unclear. Trimming removed 5 bases from V and 0 bases from J, with 17 bases in between. Germline CDR1 SGHNT, CDR2 YYREEE (reference sequence). The CDR3 runs to 16 residues. CDR3 region: CASRPPGGLMNTEAFF. The CDR3, as DNA: TGTGCCAGCAGGCCGCCGGGTGGACTCATGAACACTGAAGCTTTCTTT.

The chain joins TRBV5-1 to TRBJ2-1, with TRBD2 matching over 7 bases. CDR3 length: 14 amino acids. With 7 bases clipped from V and 9 bases from J, the junction kept 13 bases outside the gene matches. Looked up from germline, CDR1 is SGHRS and CDR2 is YFSETQ. CDR3 sequence (DNA): TGCGCCAGCGTAACTTACTCGGGGGAGGGTGAGCAGTTCTTC. It yields the protein CASVTYSGEGEQFF.

The chain combines TRBV6-5 with TRBJ2-3; TRBD2 might be the D (6 bases). This CDR3 has 14 amino acids. With 6 bases removed from V and 2 bases from J, the gap between germline ends came to 12 bases. The germline V gene encodes CDR1 MNHEY and CDR2 SVGAGI. CDR3 residues: CASRLAELTDTQYF. Here the CDR3 DNA reads TGTGCCAGCAGATTAGCGGAGCTCACAGATACGCAGTATTTT.

This clonotype appeared a few times. The rearrangement links TRBV7-2 to TRBJ2-7; D call uncertain. This CDR3 is built from 13 residues. V was cut by 0 bases and J by 6 bases, with 9 bases left in between. CDR1 is SGHTA and CDR2 is FQGNSA in the germline V gene. The CDR3 region is CASSLAQAGEQYF. CDR3 in DNA: TGTGCCAGCAGCTTAGCGCAAGCCGGCGAGCAGTACTTC. Filled out from reference TRBV7-2 and TRBJ2-7, the complete variable domain reads GAGVSQSPSNKVTEKGKDVELRCDPISGHTALYWYRQSLGQGLEFLIYFQGNSAPDKSGLPSDRFSAERTGGSVSTLTIQRTQQEDSAVYLCASSLAQAGEQYFGPGTRLTVT.

This clonotype appeared a few times. This chain uses TRBV12-3 or TRBV12-4 with TRBJ1-6; D gene unclear. V gave up 5 bases and J gave up 7 bases, with 9 bases separating them. The CDR3 totals 13 residues. CDR3 amino acids: CASSAQGNSPLHF. The DNA for the CDR3 is TGTGCCAGCAGTGCCCAAGGAAATTCACCCCTCCACTTT.

In its sample, this clonotype was seen many times. The chain employs TRBV28 and TRBJ2-3; TRBD2 aligns across 8 bases. V shed 2 bases and J 0 bases; nucleotides not matched to a gene: 4. Per the germline V gene, CDR1 is MDHEN and CDR2 is SYDVKM. This CDR3 has 16 amino acids. CDR3 sequence reads: CASSLLGGGSTDTQYF. The CDR3 coding sequence is TGTGCCAGCAGTTTACTGGGCGGGGGGAGCACAGATACGCAGTATTTT. Full variable domain (missing parts from reference TRBV28 and TRBJ2-3): DVKVTQSSRYLVKRTGEKVFLECVQDMDHENMFWYRQDPGLGLRLIYFSYDVKMKEKGDIPEGYSVSREKKERFSLILESASTNQTSMYLCASSLLGGGSTDTQYFGPGTRLTVL.